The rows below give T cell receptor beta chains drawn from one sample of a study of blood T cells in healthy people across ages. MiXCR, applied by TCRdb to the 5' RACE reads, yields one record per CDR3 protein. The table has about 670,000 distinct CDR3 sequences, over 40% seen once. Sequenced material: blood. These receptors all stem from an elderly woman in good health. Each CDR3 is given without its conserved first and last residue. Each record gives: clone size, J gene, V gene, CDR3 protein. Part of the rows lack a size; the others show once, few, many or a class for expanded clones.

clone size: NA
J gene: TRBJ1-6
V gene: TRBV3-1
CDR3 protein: ATGHGNGSPLH

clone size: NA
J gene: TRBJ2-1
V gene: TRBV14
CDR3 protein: ASSISGLEQF

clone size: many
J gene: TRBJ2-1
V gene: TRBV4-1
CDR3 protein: ASRGWGTSGRLEYNEQF

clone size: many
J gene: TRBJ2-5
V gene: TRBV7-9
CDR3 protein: ASSFSGGTRQETQY

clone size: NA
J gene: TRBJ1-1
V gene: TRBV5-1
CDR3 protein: ASSSGTVGGTEAF

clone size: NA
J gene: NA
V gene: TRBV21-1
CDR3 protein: ASSPTFRRSYNEQY

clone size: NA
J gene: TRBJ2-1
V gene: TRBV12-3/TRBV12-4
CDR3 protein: ASRVQVFGEQF

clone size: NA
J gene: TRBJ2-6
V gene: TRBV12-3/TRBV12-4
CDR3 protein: ASSPPTGSGANVLT

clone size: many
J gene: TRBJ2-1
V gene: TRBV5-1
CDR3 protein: ATSTSGANNEQF

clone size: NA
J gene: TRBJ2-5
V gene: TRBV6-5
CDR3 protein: VSSLTSGGYNEQY

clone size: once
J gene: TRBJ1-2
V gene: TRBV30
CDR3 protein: AWSLLRGYT

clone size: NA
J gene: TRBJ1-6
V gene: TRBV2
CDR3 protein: ASSESPGAYSPLH

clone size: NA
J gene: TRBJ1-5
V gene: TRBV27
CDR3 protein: AGSPWDRTQPQH

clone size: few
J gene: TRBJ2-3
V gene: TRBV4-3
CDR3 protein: ASSLSGGAGRDTQY

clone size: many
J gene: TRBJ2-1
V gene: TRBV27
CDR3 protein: ASSLRLAGGLGTNEQF

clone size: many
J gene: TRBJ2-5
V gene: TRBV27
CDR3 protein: ASSYSLGNRETQY

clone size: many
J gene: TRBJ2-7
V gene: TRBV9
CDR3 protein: ASSAQASGPYEQY

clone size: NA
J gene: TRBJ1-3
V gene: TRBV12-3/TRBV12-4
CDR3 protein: ASSPKYSGNTIY

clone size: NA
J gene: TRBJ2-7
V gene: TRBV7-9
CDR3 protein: ASHTAGRGYEQY

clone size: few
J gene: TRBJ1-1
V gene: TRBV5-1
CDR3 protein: ASASGGTLNTEAF

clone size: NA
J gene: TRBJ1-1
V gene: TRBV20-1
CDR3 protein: SAYRAGTEAF

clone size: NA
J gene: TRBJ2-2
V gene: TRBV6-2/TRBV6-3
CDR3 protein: ASRHGTRGTGELF

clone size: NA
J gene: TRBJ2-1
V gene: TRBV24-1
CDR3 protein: ATSDYTQRNEQF

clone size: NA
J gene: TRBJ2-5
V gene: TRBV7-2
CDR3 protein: ASSSPGHSQETQY

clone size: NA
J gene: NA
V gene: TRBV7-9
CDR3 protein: ASSFGRIRNDGTSVRETQY

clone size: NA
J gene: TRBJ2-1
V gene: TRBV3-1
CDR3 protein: ASSPRTSGSRNEQF

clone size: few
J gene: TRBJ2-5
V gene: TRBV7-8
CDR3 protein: ASSRWGSQETQY

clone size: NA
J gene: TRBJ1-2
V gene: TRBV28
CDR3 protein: ASRAGDRANLLYGYT

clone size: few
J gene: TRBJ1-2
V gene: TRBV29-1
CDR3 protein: SVAQTSFGYGYT

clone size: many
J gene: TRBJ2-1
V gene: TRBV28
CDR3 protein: ASSSLLGLAYNEQF

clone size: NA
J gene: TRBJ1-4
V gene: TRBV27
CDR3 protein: ASSPRTGREKLF

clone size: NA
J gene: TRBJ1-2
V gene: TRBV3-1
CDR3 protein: ASSPQAGASRGYT

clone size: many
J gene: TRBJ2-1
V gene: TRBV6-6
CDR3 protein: ASSSLAGHLGEQF

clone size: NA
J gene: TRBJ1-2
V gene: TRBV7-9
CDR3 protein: ASSLGGAYNYGYT

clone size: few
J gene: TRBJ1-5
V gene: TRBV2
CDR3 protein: ASSGDRGNQPQH

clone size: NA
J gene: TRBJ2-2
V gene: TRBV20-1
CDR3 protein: SAGWARGLTGELF

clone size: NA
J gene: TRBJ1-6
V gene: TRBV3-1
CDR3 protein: ASSPVGGTNSPLH

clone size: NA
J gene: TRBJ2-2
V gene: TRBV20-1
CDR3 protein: SARDRQGYTGELF

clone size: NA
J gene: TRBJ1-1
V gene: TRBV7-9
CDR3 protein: ASSLPGILNTEAF

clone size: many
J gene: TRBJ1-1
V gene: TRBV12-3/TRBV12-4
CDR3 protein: ASNIGQRNTEAF

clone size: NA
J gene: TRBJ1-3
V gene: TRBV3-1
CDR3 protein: ASSTPGTDTIY

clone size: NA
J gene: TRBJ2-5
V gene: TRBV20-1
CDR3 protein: SARAVMYQETQY

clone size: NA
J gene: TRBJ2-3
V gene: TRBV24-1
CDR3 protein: ATSDSVDLADTQY